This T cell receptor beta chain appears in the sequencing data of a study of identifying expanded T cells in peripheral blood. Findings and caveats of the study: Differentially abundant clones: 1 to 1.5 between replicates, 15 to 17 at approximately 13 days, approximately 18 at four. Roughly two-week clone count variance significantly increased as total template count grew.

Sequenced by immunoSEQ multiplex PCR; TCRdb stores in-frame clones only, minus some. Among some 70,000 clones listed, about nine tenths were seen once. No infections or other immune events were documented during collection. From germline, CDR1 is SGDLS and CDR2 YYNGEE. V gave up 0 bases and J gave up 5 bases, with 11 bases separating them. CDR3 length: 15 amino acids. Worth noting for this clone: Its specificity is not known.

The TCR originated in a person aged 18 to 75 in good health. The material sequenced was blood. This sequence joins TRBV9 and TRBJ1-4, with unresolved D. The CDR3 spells CASSVGASGNEKLFF. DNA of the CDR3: TGTGCCAGCAGCGTAGGGGCCTCCGGAAATGAAAAACTGTTTTTT.